This T cell receptor beta chain was captured in a study of shared clonotypes between healthy human individuals. Notes on the study in general: Among several donors, about 5% of naive CD4 clonotypes were found in common.

Naive-designated CD8 cells lacked CD45RO, were positively enriched for CCR7, and omitted terminally differentiated effector memory CD45RA+ cells. In the case of this clone: The antigen remains unidentified.

In the sorted-subset replicate PCRs, approximately 200 ng DNA, around 32,000 T cell genomes, was used. Measured with immunoSEQ multiplex PCR; TCRdb has only the in-frame clones, and not every one. The sample has roughly 590,000 clones, over 95% seen once; the top ten hold over 0.09%. The CDR3 spans 14 residues. Trimming cost V 4 bases and J 4 bases; bases outside gene matches: 6. Looked up from germline, CDR1 is SGDLS and CDR2 is YYNGEE. The origin of this receptor is a woman aged 25 to 45 in good health. The sample was naive CD8+ T cells sorted from blood. The V and J genes are TRBV9 and TRBJ2-7; 9 positions agree with TRBD1. The CDR3 DNA reads as TGTGCCAGCAGCACCACAGGGGGCGCATACGAGCAGTACTTC. It specifies CASSTTGGAYEQYF.